Described below is a single TCR beta chain sequence and its context. Its antigen specificity is not known. Base qualities are not at hand, and no much larger clone is one base apart. The data originate from a study of T cell responses to AZD1222 COVID-19 vaccine listed by TCRdb under 2021. A note on the overall study: Because spike-specific TCR depth and breadth did not differ between the two schedules, AZD1222 recipients who got a second dose at roughly 4 weeks were pooled with those who got a second dose at roughly 12 weeks. TCR sequencing was performed for roughly 240 trial participants, of whom 200 to 220 were given two doses of AZD1222 and about 25 were given two doses of MenACWY control vaccine. Trial participants were enrolled by age into subgroups of 18-55, 56-69 and 70-plus years, and about 150, 27 and 61 TCR-sequenced participants, respectively, were included in these subgroups. Broad study findings and their caveats: Spike-specific TCR breadth and depth rose significantly after two AZD1222 doses compared with day 0 and with MenACWY recipients. Participants were mostly white British, with more females than males. The authors suggested clonal diversity may have been underestimated. Because no day 14 peak-response samples were available, the repertoires could be characterized only after the peak T cell response. The 56-69-year group was small, and its depth increase did not reach significance, likely because of low power. Conclusions about previously exposed vaccinees were limited because only six AZD1222 recipients were SARS-CoV-2 seropositive at baseline. Nearly half of unique spike-specific TCRs reportedly recognized epitopes outside regions mutated in the B.1.351 and B.1.1.7 variants. Vaccine-associated CD4 TCRs spanned the whole spike protein, with dominant responses in regions 160-218 and 743-854.

The CDR3 regions of human TCRbeta chains were subjected to immunosequencing. Concerning the study's data processing: TCRs in the repertoires were compared against a reference library of SARS-CoV-2-specific TCRs that had been generated with the MIRA antigen-specificity platform. Breadth was defined as the fraction of unique TCRs that were SARS-CoV-2-associated, and depth was defined as the fraction of total T cells that were SARS-CoV-2-associated. Using the MIRA data, every spike-specific TCR was mapped to the spike region that the TCR reacted to and assigned to either a CD4 or a CD8 class. Log10-transformed breadth and depth values were compared by one-way ANOVA with Sidak's multiple comparisons tests. TCRdb obtained this table from immuneACCESS and retained in-frame rearrangements with V and J assigned. These tables miss some clones; where compared with another copy, unresolved V genes account for less than half of the shortfall, and the remainder is unexplained. V and J calls and clone size are copied from that table; D and trimming were computed from the DNA. This sample gives over 150,000 clones in total; about 92% of them show up just once. The top ten constitute approximately 20% of the sample.

The CDR3, cysteine through phenylalanine, is 17 amino acids long. The DNA shown is the 51-base CDR3, in frame from base 1. Relative to germline, V is missing 2 bases and J is missing 0 bases, with 6 bases of the junction outside any gene match. For CDR1 and CDR2, the germline V gene lists SGHDT and YYEEEE. This specimen's time point label, interpreted: baseline before first vaccination. Vaccinee samples were obtained from the UK trials COV001 and COV002, which included a single-blind randomized controlled phase 2/3 trial of AZD1222 (ChAdOx1 nCoV-19) in healthy adults. Trial participant PBMC samples were collected at day 0 and day 28 after the second dose for TCRbeta chain sequencing.

This TCR was sampled from an adult in good health. Sequenced material: peripheral blood, taken on day 0 of AZD1222 vaccination. The receptor chain draws on TRBV5-6 and TRBJ1-3, with 9 bases matching TRBD1. CDR3 protein: CASSFKTGGYSGNTIYF. The DNA sequence reads TGTGCCAGCAGCTTTAAGACAGGGGGATACTCTGGAAACACCATATATTTT.